A single sample gave rise to the 8 T cell receptor beta chains below, sequenced in a study of cytomegalovirus exposure and HLA in healthy donors. The PCR ran on 60 Vbeta and 13 Jbeta primers. Repertoires were generated with immunoSEQ multiplex PCR, while TCRdb's copy carries only in-frame clones and drops some. The sample has approximately 160,000 clones, roughly 80% seen once. The sequencing sample was made of PBMCs. These receptors all stem from a human donor in good health.

The chain joins TRBV2 to TRBJ1-1, with TRBD1 as a possible D gene (5 bases). This CDR3 is 14 amino acids long. The germline V gene encodes CDR1 SNHLY and CDR2 FYNNEI. V was cut by 6 bases and J by 4 bases, with 15 bases left in between. This chain's CDR3 is CASRGGDYGTEAFF. In DNA form, the CDR3 reads TGTGCCAGCAGGGGGGGGGATTACGGCACTGAAGCTTTCTTT.

The chain joins TRBV5-6 to TRBJ1-2; D might be TRBD1 (6 bases). The CDR3 is 15 residues long. V lost 4 bases, J lost 3 bases, and 16 bases lay in between. Per the germline V gene, CDR1 is SGHDT and CDR2 is YYEEEE. CDR3 in amino acids: CASSNPGEGDYGYTF. The CDR3 nucleotides are TGTGCCAGCAGCAACCCGGGTGAGGGGGACTATGGCTACACCTTC.

CDR3 in amino acids: CASSWGQAGLQETQYF. The CDR3 DNA follows: TGCGCCAGCAGCTGGGGACAGGCGGGCCTTCAAGAGACCCAGTACTTC. The rearrangement uses TRBV5-1 and TRBJ2-5, with TRBD1 identical over 8 bases. Germline CDR1 reads SGHRS; CDR2 reads YFSETQ. Germline trimming cut 3 bases from V and 2 bases from J; bases unmatched to any gene: 9. The CDR3 has 16 amino acids.

The genes are TRBV15 and TRBJ2-5, with 9 bases lining up with TRBD1. Germline V gives CDR1 LNHNV, CDR2 YYDKDF (reference sequence). The ends lost 2 bases at V and 4 bases at J; junction bases unmatched: 5. The CDR3 runs 15 residues. The CDR3 nucleotides are TGTGCCACCAGCAGAAGGGTGACAGGGGGAGAGACCCAGTACTTC. It translates to CATSRRVTGGETQYF.

CDR3 sequence: CASSDRGGGDEQFF. For the CDR3, the DNA is TGCGCCAGCAGCGACAGGGGGGGTGGCGATGAGCAGTTCTTC. The chain joins TRBV4-3 to TRBJ2-1; 9 bases are a match to TRBD1. J was trimmed by 8 bases and V by 5 bases; bases with no gene match: 7. The CDR3 contains 14 residues. Germline V gene sequence: CDR1 LGHNA, CDR2 YSLEER.

The V call is TRBV19, the J call TRBJ2-6; perhaps TRBD1 as D (6 bases). Germline-derived CDR1 and CDR2 are LNHDA and SQIVND (reference sequence). V lost 6 bases to trimming and J lost 7 bases, with 13 bases between them. The CDR3 loop spans 14 amino acids. The CDR3 loop is CASSVTGDANVLTF. In DNA, the CDR3 is TGTGCCAGTAGCGTGACAGGCGATGCCAACGTCCTGACTTTC.

The rearrangement links TRBV27 to TRBJ1-6; D is ambiguous. Trimming shortened V by 6 bases and J by 0 bases, and 12 bases separated the two germline ends. This CDR3 is 16 amino acids long. CDR1 and CDR2 (germline): MNHEY, SMNVEV (reference sequence). The DNA of the CDR3 is TGTGCCAGCAGCCCGGGGTCTTTCTCCTATAATTCACCCCTCCACTTT. Amino acid sequence: CASSPGSFSYNSPLHF.

This clone was picked up one time. In nucleotides, the CDR3 is TGCGCCAGCCGCTATGGGACAGGGGATACGGAGACCCAGTACTTC. Its translation: CASRYGTGDTETQYF. The genes are TRBV5-1 and TRBJ2-5, with 10 positions matching TRBD1. The CDR3 loop spans 15 amino acids. With 7 bases clipped from V and 5 bases from J, the junction kept 11 bases outside the gene matches. The germline V gene has CDR1 SGHRS and CDR2 YFSETQ.